Listed below are T cell receptor beta chains from one sample, sequenced in a study of T cells in tuberculosis. Clones were sequenced by immunoSEQ multiplex PCR, and TCRdb holds only the in-frame ones, with some missing. The repertoire holds tens of thousands of clones, with just over 90% as singletons. Material for sequencing was CD1b-GMM tetramer-negative cells sorted from PBMCs. These receptors originate from an adult woman with latent tuberculosis. Each CDR3 is given with its conserved first and last residue. Each record gives: V gene, D gene, clone size, J gene, CDR3 DNA, CDR3 protein. A D gene is named only where the DNA matches it firmly. Size values are once, few and many counts, or a class for expanded clones, and some rows have none.

>TRBV5-1|TRBD1|.|TRBJ1-2
TGCGCCAGCAGTCACGGACAGGCCGGTCGAGCGGGTGGCTACACCTTC
CASSHGQAGRAGGYTF
>TRBV30|TRBD1|.|TRBJ2-7
TGTGCCTGGAGTAGATCCGGGACAGGGGGTGTCTACGAGCAGTACTTC
CAWSRSGTGGVYEQYF
>TRBV11-1|TRBD1|.|TRBJ2-5
TGTGCCAGCAGCTACCAGACAGGGCCGAAAGAGACCCAGTACTTC
CASSYQTGPKETQYF
>TRBV7-9|TRBD1|.|TRBJ2-1
TGTGCCAGCACCCTAGTCCAGGGGGACAATGAGCAGTTCTTC
CASTLVQGDNEQFF
>TRBV12-5|.|.|TRBJ2-7
TGTGCTAGTGGGGTGGACAGAGACTACGGGCAGTACTTC
CASGVDRDYGQYF
>TRBV2|TRBD1|.|TRBJ2-7
TGTGCCAGCAGTGTAATTCTCGGACAGGGAATCTCCGAGCAGTACTTC
CASSVILGQGISEQYF
>TRBV30|TRBD2|.|TRBJ2-1
TGTGCCTGCTTGGGACTAGCGCGTTCCTACAATGAGCAGTTCTTC
CACLGLARSYNEQFF
>TRBV27|.|.|TRBJ2-7
TGTGCCAGCAGTGAGGGGACTTACTCCTACGAGCAGTACTTC
CASSEGTYSYEQYF
>TRBV4-3|TRBD2|.|TRBJ2-3
TGCGCCAGCAGCCAAGATTGGGCTAGCGGGGGGCGGTCTAGCACAGATACGCAGTATTTT
CASSQDWASGGRSSTDTQYF
>TRBV6-5|.|once|TRBJ2-7
TGTGCCAGCAGTGGACTATTCAACTACGAGCAGTACTTC
CASSGLFNYEQYF
>TRBV7-9|.|few|TRBJ2-3
TGTGCCAGCAGCTTAGCGGCGGGAGATACGCAGTATTTT
CASSLAAGDTQYF
>TRBV14|.|.|TRBJ2-7
TGTGCCAGCAGCCAAGATTCGGTCTACGAGCAGTACTTC
CASSQDSVYEQYF
>TRBV7-2|TRBD1|few|TRBJ1-4
TGTGCCAGCAGCGTCGCGGGACAGAGATATGAAAAACTGTTTTTT
CASSVAGQRYEKLFF
>TRBV13|.|.|TRBJ2-2
TGTGCCAGCAGCTTAGGTACTAGCTGGAGGGCCGGGGAGCTGTTTTTT
CASSLGTSWRAGELFF
>TRBV28|.|.|TRBJ1-5
TGTGCCAGCTTGACAGGTCAAGGCCAGCCCCAGCATTTT
CASLTGQGQPQHF
>TRBV28|.|.|TRBJ1-1
TGTGCCAGCAGTTTCCCAGGGGCCACTGAAGCTTTCTTT
CASSFPGATEAFF
>TRBV2|.|.|TRBJ1-2
TGTGCCAGCAGTGAAGGTCGTCGGACACTTGGCTTC
CASSEGRRTLGF
>TRBV30|TRBD2|once|TRBJ2-5
TGTGCCTGGAAGGGCAGATTTGCCGGGCGGGAGCAGTACTTC
CAWKGRFAGREQYF
>TRBV27|TRBD1|once|TRBJ2-2
TGTGCCAGCAAACAGGGGACAAGGGAGCTGTTTTTT
CASKQGTRELFF
>TRBV10-2|TRBD1|.|TRBJ1-3
TGCGCCAGCAGTGCAGAGGGGGCGCCTGGAAACACCATATATTTT
CASSAEGAPGNTIYF
>TRBV5-1|.|.|TRBJ2-2
TGCGCCAGCAGCTCCTCGACTCTGAACACCGGGGAGCTGTTTTTT
CASSSSTLNTGELFF
>TRBV5-1|TRBD1|.|TRBJ2-5
TGCGCCAGCAGCTTCCGAAGACAGGGGTACCAAGAGACCCAGTACTTC
CASSFRRQGYQETQYF
>TRBV30|TRBD1|few|TRBJ1-6
TGTGCCTGGAGTCCAATACGGACAGGGATGTCCTATAATTCACCCCTCCACTTT
CAWSPIRTGMSYNSPLHF
>TRBV27|TRBD1|.|TRBJ2-2
TGTGCCAGCAGGAGGACAGGGTCCACCGGGGAGCTGTTTTTT
CASRRTGSTGELFF
>TRBV6-6|.|.|TRBJ1-1
TGTGCCAGCAGCACTGGAGGCACTGAAGCTTTCTTT
CASSTGGTEAFF
>TRBV7-8|TRBD2|.|TRBJ2-2
TGTGCCAGCAGCGCCCGACTAGCGGCGAACACCGGGGAGCTGTTTTTT
CASSARLAANTGELFF
>TRBV27|.|.|TRBJ1-1
TGTGCCAGCAGTTTATACACGAACACTGAAGCTTTCTTT
CASSLYTNTEAFF
>TRBV2|.|.|TRBJ2-7
TGTGCCAGCAGTCGTGGGGAGAGATACGAGCAGTACTTC
CASSRGERYEQYF
>TRBV7-6|TRBD2|.|TRBJ2-5
TGTGCCAGCAGCCGGACTAGCGGGGGTTATCAAGAGACCCAGTACTTC
CASSRTSGGYQETQYF
>TRBV13|.|.|TRBJ1-1
TGTGCCAGCAGCTTAGTCGGGGGAAGCACTGAAGCTTTCTTT
CASSLVGGSTEAFF
>TRBV5-5|.|.|TRBJ2-2
TGTGCCAGCAGCTTTAACGGTTTGACCGGGGAGCTGTTTTTT
CASSFNGLTGELFF
>TRBV7-6|.|.|TRBJ2-2
TGTGCCAGCAGCTTCGCAGGGGAGGGGGAGCTGTTTTTT
CASSFAGEGELFF
>TRBV9|TRBD2|.|TRBJ2-5
TGTGCCAGCAGCGTAGCTAGCGGGGGGGCCGGCGAGACCCAGTACTTC
CASSVASGGAGETQYF
>TRBV10-1|TRBD2|.|TRBJ2-5
TGCGCCAGCAGTGCCCGCGGGGGGGCCGGAGAGACCCAGTACTTC
CASSARGGAGETQYF
>TRBV19|TRBD1|.|TRBJ2-1
TGTGCCAGTAGTACCTCCCGTCCTCCCCCGGGACAGGGAGTCAATGAGCAGTTCTTC
CASSTSRPPPGQGVNEQFF
>TRBV2|.|.|TRBJ1-4
TGTGCCAGCAATAGGGACAAGGGGGAAAAACTGTTTTTT
CASNRDKGEKLFF
>TRBV18|.|.|TRBJ1-1
TGTGCCAGCTCACCACCGGGGAGGTTAGGCACTGAAGCTTTCTTT
CASSPPGRLGTEAFF
>TRBV2|TRBD2|.|TRBJ2-7
TGTGCCAGCAAGTTCAGCGGGGGGCTCTCCTACGAGCAGTACTTC
CASKFSGGLSYEQYF
>TRBV19|.|.|TRBJ2-2
TGTGCCAGTAGTCGTGAGACCGGGGAGCTGTTTTTT
CASSRETGELFF
>TRBV18|TRBD1|.|TRBJ1-5
TGTGCCAGCTCACTAACAGGGGACAACCCCAATCAGCCCCAGCATTTT
CASSLTGDNPNQPQHF
>TRBV19|.|.|TRBJ2-2
TGTGCCAGTAGTATAGAGGCGGGGTCCGGGGAGCTGTTTTTT
CASSIEAGSGELFF
>TRBV5-6|.|.|TRBJ1-1
TGTGCCAGCGCCGAGACAGGATCACCTAACACTGAAGCTTTCTTT
CASAETGSPNTEAFF
>TRBV10-2|TRBD2|few|TRBJ2-7
TGCGCCAGCAGTGAGGGGGCGGGGGGGCCCTACGAGCAGTACTTC
CASSEGAGGPYEQYF
>TRBV11-2|.|.|TRBJ1-6
TGTGCCAGCAGCTTAGCGATTGGGGGCCGCCGGGCAAATTCACCCCTCCACTTT
CASSLAIGGRRANSPLHF
>TRBV5-1|TRBD1|.|TRBJ1-4
TGCGCCAGCAGCTTGATTGGCTCGGGACAGGGCGAAAAACTGTTTTTT
CASSLIGSGQGEKLFF
>TRBV10-3|.|.|TRBJ2-6
TGTGCCATCAGCCAGGGCCCTTTGGCTGGGGCCAACGTCCTGACTTTC
CAISQGPLAGANVLTF